The 30 T cell receptor beta chains below come from one sample, sequenced in a study of T cell responses to AZD1222 COVID-19 vaccine. This table comes from immunoSEQ multiplex PCR, and its TCRdb copy is limited to in-frame clones, with some not included. The table includes around 28,000 clones, roughly 78% detected once. Material: peripheral blood, obtained on day 0 of AZD1222 vaccination. These TCRs come from an adult in good health.

The chain couples TRBV11-3 to TRBJ2-5; D perhaps matches TRBD2 (5 bases). CDR1 and CDR2 from the germline V gene are SGHNT and YENEEA. The germline V and J ends were trimmed by 1 base and 2 bases, with 5 bases remaining between them. This CDR3 region has 13 residues. CDR3 protein: CASSLGLQETQYF. The CDR3 DNA follows: TGTGCCAGCAGCTTAGGACTACAAGAGACCCAGTACTTC. Full variable domain (remainder filled in from reference TRBV11-3 and TRBJ2-5): EAGVVQSPRYKIIEKKQPVAFWCNPISGHNTLYWYLQNLGQGPELLIRYENEEAVDDSQLPKDRFSAERLKGVDSTLKIQPAELGDSAVYLCASSLGLQETQYFGPGTRLLVL.

The chain has TRBV28 and TRBJ1-6; D is perhaps TRBD1 (5 bases). This CDR3 spans 15 amino acids. V was cut by 8 bases and J by 0 bases, with 11 bases left in between. The germline V gene encodes CDR1 MDHEN and CDR2 SYDVKM. CDR3 loop: CASRGGSSYNSPLHF. The CDR3 DNA reads as TGTGCCAGCCGGGGGGGATCCTCCTATAATTCACCCCTCCACTTT.

The gene calls are TRBV5-8 and TRBJ2-5; TRBD2 agrees at 13 bases. Germline V gene lookup returns CDR1 SGHTS and CDR2 YDEGEE. The CDR3 totals 18 residues. Unmatched junction bases numbered 9, after V lost 4 bases and J lost 0 bases. The CDR3 DNA is TGTGCCAGCAGCCGAACCGGGACTAGCGGGGCCAACCAAGAGACCCAGTACTTC. Protein: CASSRTGTSGANQETQYF.

The chain recombines TRBV6-4 with TRBJ2-7, with 9 bases aligning to TRBD1. CDR3 length equals 17 residues. V shed 11 bases, J shed 2 bases, and the junction held 19 bases outside the gene matches. In germline, CDR1 is MRHNA, CDR2 SNTAGT. The CDR3 here is CAPKPPGQGPEAYEQYV. CDR3 sequence (DNA): TGTGCCCCCAAACCACCGGGACAGGGACCGGAGGCCTACGAGCAGTACGTC.

This clone was counted a single time. The chain joins TRBV9 to TRBJ2-3, with D possibly TRBD2 on 6 matching bases. The V and J ends lost 0 bases and 2 bases respectively, with 10 bases between them. Germline loops: CDR1 SGDLS, CDR2 YYNGEE. The CDR3 runs 15 residues. This CDR3 reads CASSVGGLSTDTQYF. The CDR3 region has the DNA TGTGCCAGCAGCGTAGGGGGACTGTCCACAGATACGCAGTATTTT.

The chain couples TRBV5-1 to TRBJ2-7; 11 nucleotides align to TRBD1. Germline V gene lookup returns CDR1 SGHRS and CDR2 YFSETQ. The trim removed 4 bases at V and 4 bases at J, leaving 4 bases unmatched. The CDR3 runs to 14 residues. The CDR3 reads CASSHGQGAYEQYF. The CDR3 nucleotides read TGCGCCAGCAGCCACGGACAGGGGGCATACGAGCAGTACTTC. Complete variable domain (other parts from reference TRBV5-1 and TRBJ2-7): KAGVTQTPRYLIKTRGQQVTLSCSPISGHRSVSWYQQTPGQGLQFLFEYFSETQRNKGNFPGRFSGRQFSNSRSEMNVSTLELGDSALYLCASSHGQGAYEQYFGPGTRLTVT.

The chain is built from TRBV19 and TRBJ2-1; D may be TRBD1 or TRBD2 (5 bases each). V lost 5 bases, J lost 7 bases, and 24 bases lay in between. The CDR3 has 17 residues. Germline lookup yields CDR1 LNHDA and CDR2 SQIVND (reference sequence). The CDR3 DNA follows: TGTGCCAGTAGTGCCTATCGACAGTCCTCTACGGGGAATGAGCAGTTCTTC. Protein sequence: CASSAYRQSSTGNEQFF. Full variable domain (remainder filled in from reference TRBV19 and TRBJ2-1): DGGITQSPKYLFRKEGQNVTLSCEQNLNHDAMYWYRQDPGQGLRLIYYSQIVNDFQKGDIAEGYSVSREKKESFPLTVTSAQKNPTAFYLCASSAYRQSSTGNEQFFGPGTRLTVL.

This clone was detected once. This chain links TRBV2 with TRBJ2-1; 14 positions agree with TRBD2. V was pared by 6 bases and J by 0 bases, with 4 bases of the junction left unmatched. From germline, CDR1 is SNHLY and CDR2 FYNNEI. There are 17 residues in the CDR3. The CDR3 coding sequence is TGTGCCAGCAGCGGGACTAGCGGGGGCCCCTCCTACAATGAGCAGTTCTTC. Translation: CASSGTSGGPSYNEQFF.

The V and J genes are TRBV10-3 and TRBJ1-2; the D is unclear. CDR1 ENHRY and CDR2 SYGVKD come from the germline V gene. V was pared by 3 bases and J by 2 bases, with 10 bases between. The CDR3 covers 14 residues. The CDR3 loop is CAISEEQTNYGYTF. CDR3 coding DNA: TGTGCCATCAGTGAAGAACAGACGAACTATGGCTACACCTTC.

The rearrangement uses TRBV7-2 and TRBJ1-6; D not resolved. V was clipped by 4 bases and J by 7 bases, with 14 bases between them. The CDR3 runs 15 residues. The germline V gene encodes CDR1 SGHTA and CDR2 FQGNSA. The CDR3 DNA reads as TGTGCCAGCAGCTCTCTGCCAGGTAGCAATTCACCCCTCCACTTT. This codes for CASSSLPGSNSPLHF.

The rearrangement joins TRBV10-3 to TRBJ1-1, with 8 positions matching TRBD1. The CDR3 covers 16 residues. Trimming cost V 3 bases and J 2 bases; bases outside gene matches: 8. Germline V lookup: CDR1 ENHRY, CDR2 SYGVKD. The CDR3 is CAISELYRGNNTEAFF. DNA for the CDR3: TGTGCCATCAGTGAATTGTACAGGGGGAATAACACTGAAGCTTTCTTT.

The chain links TRBV6-5 to TRBJ1-2; D is uncertain. Germline V lookup: CDR1 MNHEY, CDR2 SVGAGI. The CDR3 extends over 11 amino acids. The V end lost 6 bases, the J end lost 2 bases, and 4 bases lay between the germline ends. The CDR3 region has the DNA TGTGCCAGCAGGCAAAACTATGGCTACACCTTC. This translates into CASRQNYGYTF.

The rearrangement joins TRBV6-5 to TRBJ2-5, with D uncertain. Germline assignment: CDR1 MNHEY and CDR2 SVGAGI. V was clipped by 0 bases and J by 0 bases, with 8 bases between them. The CDR3 is 15 residues long. Here the CDR3 reads CASSYSILNQETQYF. The CDR3 nucleotides read TGTGCCAGCAGTTACTCGATTTTGAACCAAGAGACCCAGTACTTC.

The chain is built from TRBV6-2 or TRBV6-3 and TRBJ1-5; D is perhaps TRBD1 (6 bases). The CDR3 is 13 amino acids. The germline CDR1 and CDR2 sequences are MNHEY and SVGEGT. Trimming took off 5 bases at V and 11 bases at J, with 16 bases between the two ends. In nucleotides, the CDR3 is TGTGCCAGCAGTGACCCCGGGGGCCCGGCCCAGCATTTT. Translating gives CASSDPGGPAQHF.

As DNA, the CDR3 is TGCGCCAGCAGCTTGGGAGGGACTAGCGGGGGTCTAATCCCGTTCTTC. Amino acids: CASSLGGTSGGLIPFF. J is TRBJ2-1 and V is TRBV5-1; the match to TRBD2 covers 14 bases. This CDR3 is 16 amino acids long. With 0 bases clipped from V and 15 bases from J, the junction kept 11 bases outside the gene matches. Looked up from germline, CDR1 is SGHRS and CDR2 is YFSETQ.

This chain connects TRBV5-6 to TRBJ2-1; 9 bases are shared with TRBD2. Germline assignment: CDR1 SGHDT and CDR2 YYEEEE. The CDR3 runs 15 residues. With V trimmed by 1 base and J by 15 bases, 14 bases remained unmatched. This CDR3 is CASSLRSSGRSNAFF. Here the CDR3 DNA reads TGTGCCAGCAGCTTGCGATCGAGCGGGAGGTCCAACGCGTTCTTC.

This clone was counted a few times. V gene TRBV15 combines with J gene TRBJ1-5, with D uncertain. The germline V gene encodes CDR1 LNHNV and CDR2 YYDKDF (reference sequence). The CDR3 extends over 12 amino acids. V gave up 0 bases and J gave up 9 bases, with 6 bases separating them. The CDR3 coding sequence is TGTGCCACCAGCAGAGATGGGCGGCCCCAGCATTTT. This translates into CATSRDGRPQHF.

The chain carries TRBV6-5 and TRBJ1-3, with 7 bases that match TRBD1. The germline V gene has CDR1 MNHEY and CDR2 SVGAGI. This CDR3 contains 15 residues. Losses at the gene ends were 3 bases for V and 1 base for J; bases not matched to a gene: 3. CDR3 sequence: CASSYGTASGNTIYF. CDR3 in DNA: TGTGCCAGCAGTTATGGGACAGCTTCTGGAAACACCATATATTTT.

V and J are TRBV6-6 and TRBJ1-4; D is ambiguous. Trimming removed 4 bases at V and 8 bases at J, with 11 bases between. This CDR3 is 13 amino acids long. Germline loops: CDR1 MNHNY, CDR2 SVGAGI (reference sequence). CDR3 bases: TGTGCCAGCAGTTTAACCGGGCGCGAAAAACTGTTTTTT. This codes for CASSLTGREKLFF.

The CDR3 region has the DNA TGTGCCCACGGGACCCGGACAGGCTCCCAAGAGACCCAGTACTTC. Its translation is CAHGTRTGSQETQYF. This chain connects TRBV6-5 to TRBJ2-5; 7 bases map to TRBD1. There are 15 residues in the CDR3. V lost 11 bases to trimming and J lost 1 base; unmatched junction nucleotides: 13. Germline-derived CDR1 and CDR2 are MNHEY and SVGAGI.

This clone occurred a few times. The chain links TRBV5-4 to TRBJ2-2; D is perhaps TRBD2 (5 bases). V was trimmed by 0 bases and J by 4 bases, leaving 10 bases between them. Germline V gives CDR1 SGHNT, CDR2 YYREEE (reference sequence). The CDR3 is 15 amino acids. The CDR3 spells CASSLDLASTGELFF. CDR3 nucleotide sequence: TGTGCCAGCAGCTTGGACCTAGCCAGCACCGGGGAGCTGTTTTTT.

The rearrangement uses TRBV6-5 and TRBJ2-1, with D perhaps matching TRBD1 (5 bases). There are 15 residues in the CDR3. CDR1 MNHEY and CDR2 SVGAGI come from the germline V gene. Trimming removed 6 bases at V and 0 bases at J, with 12 bases between. CDR3 protein: CASRRTGSSYNEQFF. The CDR3 region has the DNA TGTGCCAGCAGACGTACAGGTAGCTCCTACAATGAGCAGTTCTTC.

The chain couples TRBV7-9 to TRBJ1-2; D is possibly TRBD1 (6 bases). Trimming took off 5 bases at V and 4 bases at J, with 17 bases between the two ends. The CDR3 is 15 residues long. In germline, CDR1 is SEHNR, CDR2 FQNEAQ (reference sequence). The CDR3, as DNA: TGTGCCAGCAGCCCGGGGGGCGAGGAAAGCTATGGCTACACCTTC. Protein product: CASSPGGEESYGYTF.

The chain joins TRBV6-5 to TRBJ2-7; 7 nucleotides line up with TRBD1. CDR1 and CDR2 (germline): MNHEY, SVGAGI. The CDR3 consists of 13 residues. V lost 2 bases, J lost 3 bases, and 1 base stayed unmatched. The CDR3 sequence is CASSYRQGYEQYV. CDR3 DNA sequence: TGTGCCAGCAGTTACCGACAGGGCTACGAGCAGTACGTC.

The chain combines TRBV5-1 with TRBJ1-5; 10 bases are a match to TRBD1. V shed 4 bases and J 7 bases; nucleotides not matched to a gene: 5. The CDR3 length is 14 residues. Germline assignment: CDR1 SGHRS and CDR2 YFSETQ. The CDR3 loop reads CASSTGQGGQPQHF. As DNA, the CDR3 is TGCGCCAGCAGCACTGGACAGGGGGGACAGCCCCAGCATTTT.

This clone is medium-sized within its sample. This rearrangement joins TRBV6-1 to TRBJ2-2; no clear D. Trimming shortened V by 3 bases and J by 6 bases, and 11 bases separated the two germline ends. Germline lookup yields CDR1 MNHNS and CDR2 SASEGT. This CDR3 is built from 14 residues. The CDR3 region is CASSDRVRSGELFF. In nucleotides, the CDR3 is TGTGCCAGCAGTGACCGCGTGAGGTCCGGGGAGCTGTTTTTT.

The chain combines TRBV7-2 with TRBJ1-2, with a weak D call TRBD1 (5 bases). V was pared by 5 bases and J by 0 bases, with 16 bases between. The CDR3 sequence is 16 residues long. Germline CDR1 is SGHTA and CDR2 is FQGNSA. CDR3 amino acids: CASSGAPLGPNYGYTF. In nucleotides, the CDR3 is TGTGCCAGCAGCGGGGCCCCCCTCGGACCTAACTATGGCTACACCTTC.

The chain has TRBV11-3 and TRBJ2-4, with TRBD1 as a possible D gene (6 bases). The length of the CDR3 is 18 residues. Germline values: CDR1 SGHNT, CDR2 YENEEA. V was shortened by 1 base and J by 3 bases, with 19 bases between the two germline ends. Here the CDR3 reads CASSLVQGTPRGKNIQYF. CDR3 nucleotide sequence: TGTGCCAGCAGCTTAGTTCAGGGGACCCCTAGGGGCAAAAACATTCAGTACTTC.

V gene TRBV19 combines with J gene TRBJ1-5; 9 bases line up with TRBD1. The CDR3 is 16 amino acids. Germline V lookup: CDR1 LNHDA, CDR2 SQIVND (reference sequence). The trim removed 5 bases at V and 1 base at J, leaving 6 bases unmatched. CDR3 protein: CASSQRTGVSNQPQHF. The CDR3 DNA follows: TGTGCCAGTAGTCAGCGGACAGGGGTAAGCAATCAGCCCCAGCATTTT.

The chain joins TRBV30 to TRBJ2-7, with TRBD2 matching over 7 bases. The CDR3 length is 12 residues. With 0 bases clipped from V and 5 bases from J, the junction kept 1 base outside the gene matches. Germline values: CDR1 GTSNPN, CDR2 SVGIG (reference sequence). The CDR3 protein is CAWSVGGHEQYV. The CDR3 DNA reads TGTGCCTGGAGTGTGGGAGGGCACGAGCAGTACGTC.